One sample yielded the 4 T cell receptor beta chains listed below, sequenced in a study of blood T cell repertoires in COVID-19. The repertoire was sequenced with immunoSEQ multiplex PCR; TCRdb's copy has only in-frame clones and lacks some. The sample yields 200,000 to 250,000 clones, 80% to 90% seen once. The specimen sequenced was peripheral blood. These receptors all come from a man aged 18 to 30 with active or convalescent COVID-19.

The rearrangement joins TRBV7-6 to TRBJ2-7; 7 bases are shared with TRBD2. The length of the CDR3 is 15 residues. The germline gives CDR1 SGHVS, CDR2 FNYEAQ. J gave up 0 bases and V 5 bases, and 7 bases lay outside the gene matches. CDR3 region: CASSRGGAFSYEQYF. CDR3 bases: TGTGCCAGCAGCCGCGGGGGAGCCTTCTCCTACGAGCAGTACTTC.

The chain combines TRBV19 with TRBJ2-7, with TRBD2 matching 7 bases. In germline, CDR1 is LNHDA, CDR2 SQIVND (reference sequence). The ends lost 3 bases at V and 7 bases at J; junction bases unmatched: 6. CDR3 length equals 13 residues. CDR3 DNA: TGTGCCAGTAGTATCACGGGAGCGGGAGAGCAGTACTTC. Translated, it gives CASSITGAGEQYF.

The chain couples TRBV4-1 to TRBJ2-7; 8 bases are a match to TRBD2. Looked up from germline, CDR1 is MGHRA and CDR2 is YSYEKL. V gave up 0 bases and J gave up 3 bases; unmatched junction bases: 1. This CDR3 has 14 amino acids. The CDR3 coding sequence is TGCGCCAGCAGCCAAGACGGGACTAGCTACGAGCAGTACTTC. This encodes CASSQDGTSYEQYF.

J is TRBJ1-5 and V is TRBV19; the D is unclear. From germline, CDR1 is LNHDA and CDR2 SQIVND (reference sequence). This CDR3 spans 18 amino acids. The V gene lost 10 bases and the J gene lost 1 base, with 26 bases spanning the gap. The CDR3 DNA reads TGTGCCACCCGACGGGCCCCGGAGGATATACGGAGCAATCAGCCCCAGCATTTT. It translates to CATRRAPEDIRSNQPQHF.